These 20 T cell receptor beta chains came from one sample sequenced in a study of shared clonotypes between healthy human individuals (dated by TCRdb to 2018 to 2020). Preparation of the library involved the immunoSEQ multiplex PCR assay. TCRdb provides this immuneACCESS table in a form limited to in-frame rearrangements. Some clones are lacking; in checked studies, under half of them reflect an unresolved V gene, and why the rest are absent is not known. In all, the sample holds 400,000 to 600,000 clones, and 95% to 97% of those were seen once. The ten top clones hold about 0.064% of the sample. The specimen sequenced was naive CD4+ T cells sorted from blood. The cell subset or site label, read with the paper, signifies: CD45RA+ positively selected. These receptors originate from a woman in her thirties in good health.

The genes are TRBV7-2 and TRBJ2-7; 7 bases match TRBD2. CDR3 size: 16 residues. V shed 1 base, J shed 2 bases, and the junction held 8 bases outside the gene matches. The germline V gene encodes CDR1 SGHTA and CDR2 FQGNSA. CDR3: CASSLVAGTSPYEQYF. CDR3 nucleotides: TGTGCCAGCAGCTTAGTAGCGGGCACCTCGCCCTACGAGCAGTACTTC.

The J gene is TRBJ1-3, the V gene TRBV5-1, with a weak D call TRBD1 (6 bases). V lost 5 bases to trimming and J lost 2 bases, with 17 bases between them. The CDR3 is 16 amino acids. CDR1 is SGHRS, CDR2 YFSETQ, per germline. The CDR3 DNA is TGCGCCAGCAGTCAGTACAGGGCCATTGCTGGAAACACCATATATTTT. It encodes CASSQYRAIAGNTIYF.

The rearrangement links TRBV7-9 to TRBJ2-1; 10 nucleotides agree with TRBD2. The CDR3 runs to 15 residues. Germline V gene data show CDR1 as SEHNR and CDR2 as FQNEAQ (reference sequence). V dropped 5 bases and J dropped 5; count of bases not matched to a gene: 6. The CDR3 is CASSTGTSEDNEQFF. Written as DNA, the CDR3 is TGTGCCAGCAGCACGGGGACTAGCGAGGACAATGAGCAGTTCTTC. The full variable domain, completed using reference TRBV7-9 and TRBJ2-1, is DTGVSQNPRHKITKRGQNVTFRCDPISEHNRLYWYRQTLGQGPEFLTYFQNEAQLEKSRLLSDRFSAERPKGSFSTLEIQRTEQGDSAMYLCASSTGTSEDNEQFFGPGTRLTVL.

The V gene is TRBV28, the J gene TRBJ2-7, with D possibly matching TRBD2 (6 bases). Trimming cost V 2 bases and J 1 base, with 12 bases left between them. The germline gives CDR1 MDHEN, CDR2 SYDVKM. The CDR3 covers 15 residues. The CDR3 spells CASSLVRDWSYEQYF. The CDR3 DNA follows: TGTGCCAGCAGTTTAGTGCGGGACTGGTCCTACGAGCAGTACTTC.

The rearrangement uses TRBV2 and TRBJ1-5, with D maybe TRBD1 (6 bases). Trimming took 7 bases from V and 4 from J, leaving 17 bases between them. The CDR3 has 15 residues. Germline V gives CDR1 SNHLY, CDR2 FYNNEI. CDR3 nucleotide sequence: TGTGCCAGCACTCTACGGGACAATTCGAATCAGCCCCAGCATTTT. This sequence encodes CASTLRDNSNQPQHF.

This clone was counted only a few times. The DNA is left out, because the CDR3 cannot be placed on it with certainty; the CDR3 is given as TCRdb lists it. The CDR3 is CAISESVPANYGYTF. This chain links TRBV10-3 with TRBJ1-2; the listed D gene, TRBD1, was not tested against the DNA. The CDR3 is 15 residues long, ends included. CDR1 is ENHRY, CDR2 SYGVKD, per germline.

The rearrangement joins TRBV11-2 to TRBJ2-7; D not certain. V lost 1 base and J lost 1, with 8 bases in between. CDR1 and CDR2 (germline): SGHAT, FQNNGV. This CDR3 is 14 amino acids long. The CDR3 region has the DNA TGTGCCAGCAGCTTAGGTTACGGGTCCTACGAGCAGTACTTC. Translated: CASSLGYGSYEQYF.

V usage is TRBV10-3 and J usage is TRBJ2-7; D might be TRBD2 (6 bases). Per the germline V gene, CDR1 is ENHRY and CDR2 is SYGVKD. Trimming shortened V by 8 bases and J by 2 bases, and 10 bases separated the two germline ends. This CDR3 is built from 12 residues. The CDR3 nucleotides read TGTGCCATCGGGACTGCAACCTACGAGCAGTACTTC. Translating gives CAIGTATYEQYF.

The chain joins TRBV5-4 to TRBJ2-7; D not certain. Germline loops: CDR1 SGHNT, CDR2 YYREEE (reference sequence). The CDR3 is 14 amino acids. With 3 bases removed from V and 2 bases from J, the gap between germline ends came to 12 bases. The CDR3 nucleotides are TGTGCCAGCAGCTCATTAGTTCGCCCCTACGAGCAGTACTTC. Amino acid sequence: CASSSLVRPYEQYF.

The rearrangement links TRBV19 to TRBJ1-5; no clear D gene. The CDR3 consists of 15 residues. With 0 bases removed from V and 6 bases from J, the gap between germline ends came to 12 bases. The V gene's germline CDR1 is LNHDA and CDR2 SQIVND (reference sequence). The CDR3 reads CASSIEPYKSQPQHF. The CDR3 DNA reads as TGTGCCAGTAGTATAGAGCCTTATAAGAGTCAGCCCCAGCATTTT.

The rearrangement links TRBV19 to TRBJ2-1, with D tentatively TRBD2 (6 bases). Germline V CDR1 and CDR2: LNHDA, SQIVND (reference sequence). This CDR3 contains 12 residues. The V end lost 5 bases, the J end lost 9 bases, and 11 bases lay between the germline ends. The DNA of the CDR3 is TGTGCCAGTAGTGCTGTAGCGGTTGAGCAGTTCTTC. Residues: CASSAVAVEQFF.

The chain couples TRBV4-1 to TRBJ2-1; 12 bases map to TRBD2. J gave up 9 bases and V 4 bases, and 10 bases lay outside the gene matches. Germline CDR1 is MGHRA and CDR2 is YSYEKL. The CDR3 extends over 16 amino acids. The CDR3 sequence: CASSRGTSGYRSEQFF. In DNA form, the CDR3 reads TGCGCCAGCAGCCGGGGGACTAGCGGGTATCGTAGTGAGCAGTTCTTC.

The J gene is TRBJ2-3, the V gene TRBV9, with 9 positions matching TRBD2. CDR1 and CDR2 (germline): SGDLS, YYNGEE. CDR3 size: 17 residues. V shed 3 bases and J 0 bases; nucleotides not matched to a gene: 8. CDR3: CASSEHGTSPSTDTQYF. CDR3 DNA sequence: TGTGCCAGCAGCGAACACGGGACTAGCCCTAGCACAGATACGCAGTATTTT.

The chain recombines TRBV19 with TRBJ2-5; D perhaps matches TRBD1 (5 bases). Germline V gene lookup returns CDR1 LNHDA and CDR2 SQIVND (reference sequence). This CDR3 comprises 13 residues. V was cut by 6 bases and J by 5 bases, with 13 bases left in between. For the CDR3, the DNA is TGTGCCAGTAGCGACAGCGTGAGTGAGACCCAGTACTTC. It yields the protein CASSDSVSETQYF. Based on the CDR3 plus reference TRBV19 and TRBJ2-5, the full variable domain is DGGITQSPKYLFRKEGQNVTLSCEQNLNHDAMYWYRQDPGQGLRLIYYSQIVNDFQKGDIAEGYSVSREKKESFPLTVTSAQKNPTAFYLCASSDSVSETQYFGPGTRLLVL.

The chain couples TRBV19 to TRBJ1-5, with D tentatively TRBD1 (5 bases). There are 16 residues in the CDR3. Looked up from germline, CDR1 is LNHDA and CDR2 is SQIVND (reference sequence). The V and J ends lost 1 base and 9 bases respectively, with 19 bases between them. The CDR3 DNA reads TGTGCCAGTAGTATAGTCGGGGCAGGCGGTGTTCGGCCCCAGCATTTT. It encodes CASSIVGAGGVRPQHF.

The V gene is TRBV19, the J gene TRBJ1-1, with D hard to call. The length of the CDR3 is 12 residues. The germline CDR1 and CDR2 sequences are LNHDA and SQIVND (reference sequence). V lost 10 bases and J 5 bases, leaving 14 bases between the germline ends. CDR3 amino acids: CATRAWATEAFF. CDR3 sequence (DNA): TGTGCCACCCGGGCCTGGGCAACTGAAGCTTTCTTT.

The chain employs TRBV5-1 and TRBJ1-3; 8 bases fit TRBD1. The CDR3 totals 14 residues. Germline lookup yields CDR1 SGHRS and CDR2 YFSETQ. The ends lost 4 bases at V and 8 bases at J; junction bases unmatched: 8. The CDR3 region is CASSQPDRADTIYF. In DNA, the CDR3 is TGCGCCAGCAGCCAACCGGACAGGGCAGACACCATATATTTT. Full variable domain (remainder filled in from reference TRBV5-1 and TRBJ1-3): KAGVTQTPRYLIKTRGQQVTLSCSPISGHRSVSWYQQTPGQGLQFLFEYFSETQRNKGNFPGRFSGRQFSNSRSEMNVSTLELGDSALYLCASSQPDRADTIYFGEGSWLTVV.

The rearrangement uses TRBV5-5 and TRBJ2-7; 7 bases map to TRBD1. CDR3 length equals 14 residues. Germline loops: CDR1 SGHKS, CDR2 YYEKEE (reference sequence). V lost 2 bases, J lost 1 base, and 3 bases stayed unmatched. The CDR3 is CASSFGTASYEQYF. In DNA, the CDR3 is TGTGCCAGCAGCTTCGGGACAGCTTCCTACGAGCAGTACTTC.

The chain recombines TRBV28 with TRBJ1-1; D gene unclear. The CDR3 has 13 residues. The V gene's germline CDR1 is MDHEN and CDR2 SYDVKM. V gave up 0 bases and J gave up 13 bases, with 15 bases separating them. As DNA, the CDR3 is TGTGCCAGCAGTTTATGGCAGGTTGAAGCTGGTTTCTTT. The encoded protein is CASSLWQVEAGFF. Full variable domain (remainder filled in from reference TRBV28 and TRBJ1-1): DVKVTQSSRYLVKRTGEKVFLECVQDMDHENMFWYRQDPGLGLRLIYFSYDVKMKEKGDIPEGYSVSREKKERFSLILESASTNQTSMYLCASSLWQVEAGFFGQGTRLTVV.

Only one count was recorded for this clone. V usage is TRBV19 and J usage is TRBJ2-2, with unresolved D. V lost 5 bases and J 6 bases, leaving 22 bases between the germline ends. Germline CDR1 and CDR2: LNHDA and SQIVND (reference sequence). CDR3 length: 17 residues. For the CDR3, the DNA is TGTGCCAGTAGTTTCACTGGACGGAGAAGGCGTCCCGGGGAGCTGTTTTTT. Encoded protein: CASSFTGRRRRPGELFF.